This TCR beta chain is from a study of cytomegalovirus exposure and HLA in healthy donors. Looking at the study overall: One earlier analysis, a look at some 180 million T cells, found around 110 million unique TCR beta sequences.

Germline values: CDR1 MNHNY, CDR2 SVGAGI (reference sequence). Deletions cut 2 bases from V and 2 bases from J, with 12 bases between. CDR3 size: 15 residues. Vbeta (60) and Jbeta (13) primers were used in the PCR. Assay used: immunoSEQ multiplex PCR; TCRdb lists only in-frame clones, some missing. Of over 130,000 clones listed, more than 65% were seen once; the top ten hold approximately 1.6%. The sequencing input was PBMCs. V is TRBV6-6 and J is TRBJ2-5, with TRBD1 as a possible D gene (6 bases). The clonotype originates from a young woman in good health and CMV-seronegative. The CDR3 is CASSYGGRAQETQYF. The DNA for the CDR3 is TGTGCCAGCAGTTACGGGGGCAGAGCACAAGAGACCCAGTACTTC.